This T cell receptor beta chain was obtained from a study of cytomegalovirus exposure and HLA in healthy donors. Study-wide results and limits: Later work associated roughly 17,000 TCR beta sequences with HLA alleles at 0.05 false discovery rate.

The PCR had 60 Vbeta and 13 Jbeta primers. TCRdb's copy holds only in-frame clones and misses some; the assay was immunoSEQ multiplex PCR. The table has about 81,000 clones, 85% to 90% seen once. There are 18 residues in the CDR3. Germline V lookup: CDR1 SGHVS, CDR2 FNYEAQ. Trimming took 2 bases from V and 0 from J, leaving 17 bases between them. A word on this clone: Antigen: not known.

V is TRBV7-6 and J is TRBJ2-1, with D possibly matching TRBD1 (5 bases). The sample was PBMCs. The clonotype comes from a man in his late teens or twenties in good health and CMV-seronegative. For the CDR3, the DNA is TGTGCCAGCAGCTTACTCAGGGTAACAGGACGCTCCTACAATGAGCAGTTCTTC. Translating it yields CASSLLRVTGRSYNEQFF. Together with reference TRBV7-6 and TRBJ2-1, the CDR3 gives the full variable domain: GAGVSQSPRYKVTKRGQDVALRCDPISGHVSLYWYRQALGQGPEFLTYFNYEAQQDKSGLPNDRFSAERPEGSISTLTIQRTEQRDSAMYRCASSLLRVTGRSYNEQFFGPGTRLTVL.